This paragraph covers one T cell receptor beta chain sequence. As processed by the authors: Estimates of nucleated cell counts were drawn from the amplification of reference gene primers. The assay was immunoSEQ multiplex PCR, and TCRdb's table has in-frame clones only and misses some. That table is the source of V, J and clone size, and D and trimming were worked out from the DNA. The table records around 220,000 clones, about 90% of them present only once. This sample was taken from a study of blood T cell repertoires in COVID-19. Study as a whole: Whether acute or convalescent, the COVID-19 samples came from the United States, Italy and Spain. PBMCs, B-cell-depleted T cells, or T cells provided the cDNA or gDNA that made up the material.

Unmatched junction bases numbered 9, after V lost 10 bases and J lost 1 base. The germline CDR1 and CDR2 sequences are LNHDA and SQIVND (reference sequence). The CDR3 is made up of 14 amino acids. The sample taken for sequencing was peripheral blood. The clonotype comes from a man aged 35-49 years with active or convalescent COVID-19. The chain carries TRBV19 and TRBJ2-7, with 8 bases aligning to TRBD1. The CDR3 bases are TGTGCCACCACCGCTACAGGGGGGTCCTACGAGCAGTACTTC. Translating it yields CATTATGGSYEQYF.